The rows below give T cell receptor beta chains drawn from one sample of a study of persistence of HIV-infected CD4 T cells. This table comes from immunoSEQ multiplex PCR, and its TCRdb copy is limited to in-frame clones, with some not included. Of 50,000 or so clones listed, about four fifths are singletons. These receptors' targets are unknown. The sequences come from CD4+ T cells sorted from PBMCs after approximately 20-hour stimulation, collected from a patient who received antiretroviral therapy. These receptors were taken from an adult man with HIV who was CMV-seropositive. CDR3s include the opening cysteine and the closing phenylalanine or tryptophan. D genes are given only for firm matches. Not every row has a clone size; where given, it reads once, few, many or a size class.

>.|TRBJ1-3|.|TRBV2
TGTGCCAGCAGGCCTACGGACTCTGGAAACACCATATATTTT
CASRPTDSGNTIYF
>.|TRBJ1-6|.|TRBV14
TGTGCCAGCAGCCCTTTAAAACAGTCGAATAATTCACCCCTCCACTTT
CASSPLKQSNNSPLHF
>once|TRBJ1-1|.|TRBV12-3/TRBV12-4
TGTGCCGCCAAGAGGGGGTTGACTGAAGCTTTCTTT
CAAKRGLTEAFF
>.|TRBJ2-3|.|TRBV6-6
TGTCTAAGTTCCCGGGGGCCGATCCAGGGAGATACGCAGTATTTT
CLSSRGPIQGDTQYF
>few|TRBJ1-5|.|TRBV19
TGTGCCAGTAGTACAGGGAATCAGCCCCAGCATTTT
CASSTGNQPQHF
>.|TRBJ1-3|.|TRBV4-2
TGTGCCAGCAGCCAAGATACGCAGAGAAGCTCTGGAAACACCATATATTTT
CASSQDTQRSSGNTIYF
>.|TRBJ2-3|.|TRBV6-2/TRBV6-3
TGTGCCAGCAGTGACATGGTAGGGAGCACAGATACGCAGTATTTT
CASSDMVGSTDTQYF
>.|TRBJ1-6|.|TRBV25-1
TGTGCCAGCAGTTGGTCGACGGCCGCTAATTCACCCCTCCACTTT
CASSWSTAANSPLHF
>.|TRBJ1-2|.|TRBV2
TGTGCCAGCAGTGAAAGGACCGCTAACTATGGCTACACCTTC
CASSERTANYGYTF
>.|TRBJ2-6|TRBD1|TRBV5-1
TGCGCCAGCAGCTTGACCGGGACAGGGGGCGCTGGGGCCAACGTCCTGACTTTC
CASSLTGTGGAGANVLTF
>.|TRBJ1-2|.|TRBV19
TGTGCCAGTAGTATAGTCGGCGGCCCCTATGGCTACACCTTC
CASSIVGGPYGYTF
>once|TRBJ1-2|.|TRBV14
TGTGCCAGCAGCCAAGATCTGGACAGCTATGGCTACACCTTC
CASSQDLDSYGYTF
>.|TRBJ2-1|TRBD1|TRBV15
TGTGCCACCAGCAGGACAGGGGGCAGGAATGAGCAGTTCTTC
CATSRTGGRNEQFF
>.|TRBJ1-5|TRBD1|TRBV3-1/TRBV3-2
TGTGCCAGCAGCCAACTTCAGGGGGCTAAGCCCCAGCATTTT
CASSQLQGAKPQHF
>.|TRBJ1-2|.|TRBV19
TGTGCCACCCGTCGAGACCCGGTGTACACCTTC
CATRRDPVYTF
>.|TRBJ2-7|.|TRBV10-3
TGTGCCATCAGGGACGGAAAAAGCTCCTACGAGCAGTACTTC
CAIRDGKSSYEQYF
>.|TRBJ2-5|.|TRBV5-5
TGTGCCAGCAGCTTGGATCGGAGTGAGACCCAGTACTTC
CASSLDRSETQYF
>.|TRBJ1-1|.|TRBV5-1
TGCGCCAGCAGCTACAGTAACACTGAAGCTTTCTTT
CASSYSNTEAFF
>.|TRBJ2-7|TRBD1|TRBV5-1
TGCGCCAGCAGCACGGGGACAGGGGGCCACTTCCCCTACGAGCAGTACTTC
CASSTGTGGHFPYEQYF
>.|TRBJ2-1|TRBD2|TRBV11-1
TGTGCCAGCAGCGCCCGACGGGGCGGGAGCAGGAATGAGCAGTTCTTC
CASSARRGGSRNEQFF
>.|TRBJ1-2|TRBD1|TRBV6-5
TGTGCCAGCAGGCGGGACAGGGTGAATGGCTACACCTTC
CASRRDRVNGYTF
>.|TRBJ1-1|.|TRBV6-6
TGTGCCAGCAGGGGGGGATTTGGGGACACTGAAGCTTTCTTT
CASRGGFGDTEAFF
>few|TRBJ1-5|.|TRBV30
TGTGCCTGGAGCCTCTCGACGGTTAGCAATCAGCCCCAGCATTTT
CAWSLSTVSNQPQHF
>.|TRBJ1-3|TRBD1|TRBV3-1/TRBV3-2
TGTGCCAGCAGCCCAGGGGGTCAGGGGGCGCTTGGAAACACCATATATTTT
CASSPGGQGALGNTIYF
>.|TRBJ1-1|TRBD1|TRBV5-4
TGTGCCAGCACTCAGGGGACAGGGGGCGTAGAGGCTTTCTTT
CASTQGTGGVEAFF
>few|TRBJ1-5|TRBD1|TRBV3-1/TRBV3-2
TGTGCCAGCAGGCAGACAGGGGGCAATCAGCCCCAGCATTTT
CASRQTGGNQPQHF
>.|TRBJ2-3|TRBD1|TRBV5-1
TGCGCCAGCAGCTTGGTGGGACAGTCTTCAGATACGCAGTATTTT
CASSLVGQSSDTQYF
>.|TRBJ2-2|.|TRBV18
TGTGCCAGCTCAAGACAGGTGCGGAGCGGGGAGCTGTTTTTT
CASSRQVRSGELFF
>.|TRBJ1-1|.|TRBV4-2
TGTGCCAGCAGCCAATCAAGTCGGACAATCAGAAGTGAAGCTTTCTTT
CASSQSSRTIRSEAFF
>few|TRBJ1-1|.|TRBV18
TGTGCCAGCTCACCTTCCCCCGTCGGCACGATGAACACTGAAGCTTTCTTT
CASSPSPVGTMNTEAFF
>.|TRBJ2-7|.|TRBV29-1
TGCAGCGGGGGTGGGCAGGGATCCTACGAGCAGTACTTC
CSGGGQGSYEQYF
>.|TRBJ1-6|.|TRBV9
TGTGCCAGCAGCGACAGAAGCTCCTATAATTCACCCCTCCACTTT
CASSDRSSYNSPLHF
>.|TRBJ2-5|.|TRBV7-9
TGTGCCAGCAGCACCTCCGGGACCAGAGGAGAGACCCAGTACTTC
CASSTSGTRGETQYF
>.|TRBJ1-2|.|TRBV6-5
TGTGCCAGCAGTTACTCGACGGGAGCTAACTATGGCTACACCTTC
CASSYSTGANYGYTF
>.|TRBJ1-5|.|TRBV19
TGTGCCAGTAGTATCCGTGGGGTTGGTCAGCCCCAGCATTTT
CASSIRGVGQPQHF
>.|TRBJ2-5|TRBD2|TRBV5-1
TGCGCCAGCAGCCTCGGGACTAGCGGCCAAGAGACCCAGTACTTC
CASSLGTSGQETQYF
>.|TRBJ1-1|.|TRBV19
TGTGCCAGTAGTACCCCCGAGGGAAGCACTGAAGCTTTCTTT
CASSTPEGSTEAFF
>.|TRBJ2-5|TRBD2|TRBV2
TGTGCCAGCAGGACTAGCGGGGGCCTGTCTCAAGAGACCCAGTACTTC
CASRTSGGLSQETQYF
>.|TRBJ1-1|.|TRBV5-1
TGCGCCAGCAGCTTGGAGTTGGGACTTACTGAAGCTTTCTTT
CASSLELGLTEAFF
>.|TRBJ2-6|.|TRBV6-1
TGTGCCAGCAGTGGAGAGGGTGGGGTATTACTTGGGGCCAACGTCCTGACTTTC
CASSGEGGVLLGANVLTF
>.|TRBJ2-3|.|TRBV19
TGTGCCAGTAGTCTCACGCAGGGTTTCACAGATACGCAGTATTTT
CASSLTQGFTDTQYF
>few|TRBJ1-1|.|TRBV6-5
TGTGCCAGCATCCCACCCGCCCCGGGGACTGAAGCTTTCTTT
CASIPPAPGTEAFF
>few|TRBJ2-7|TRBD2|TRBV6-6
TGTGCCAGCAGGATGACCGGGACTAGCGGGAGGGGCGAGCAGTACTTC
CASRMTGTSGRGEQYF
>few|TRBJ2-3|.|TRBV27
TGTGCCAGCAGTAGGAGGGGGAGGACAGATACGCAGTATTTT
CASSRRGRTDTQYF
>.|TRBJ1-1|.|TRBV15
TGTGCCACCAGCAGAGAAGGCAGGGCTATCACTGAAGCTTTCTTT
CATSREGRAITEAFF
>few|TRBJ2-2|.|TRBV24-1
TGTGCCACCAGTGATCCCACTCGGGGCACCGGGGAGCTGTTTTTT
CATSDPTRGTGELFF
>.|TRBJ2-2|.|TRBV9
TGTGCCAGCAGCGTATCTAGCTCGAACACCGGGGAGCTGTTTTTT
CASSVSSSNTGELFF
>few|TRBJ1-1|TRBD1|TRBV6-5
TGTGCCAGCAGCCGACAGGGCCTGAACACTGAAGCTTTCTTT
CASSRQGLNTEAFF
>.|TRBJ2-1|.|TRBV9
TGTGCCAGCACCCTCTCCGGTACCTACTACAATGAGCAGTTCTTC
CASTLSGTYYNEQFF
>once|TRBJ2-4|TRBD1|TRBV14
TGTGCCAGCAGGACGAAAGAACAGGGGGCCAAAAACATTCAGTACTTC
CASRTKEQGAKNIQYF
>.|TRBJ1-3|.|TRBV3-1/TRBV3-2
TGTGCCAGCAGCCGGACAGAGGGCACCATATATTTT
CASSRTEGTIYF
>few|TRBJ2-7|.|TRBV5-8
TGTGCCAGCAGATCCCGGTCCTTGGGGTACTTC
CASRSRSLGYF
>.|TRBJ2-2|TRBD1|TRBV6-5
TGTGCCAGCAGTTACTCATGGACAGGGAGGTCCGGGGAGCTGTTTTTT
CASSYSWTGRSGELFF
>.|TRBJ1-2|TRBD1|TRBV6-5
TGTGCCAGCAGTCCCGGACAGGGGGCAGGGAATGGCTACACCTTC
CASSPGQGAGNGYTF
>.|TRBJ2-1|.|TRBV11-1
TGTGCCAGCAGCTTATCGTTGGTTACCTCCTACAATGAGCAGTTCTTC
CASSLSLVTSYNEQFF
>.|TRBJ1-1|.|TRBV25-1
TGTGCCAGCAGCGGACACTTGAACACTGAAGCTTTCTTT
CASSGHLNTEAFF
>few|TRBJ1-2|TRBD1|TRBV28
TGTGCCAGCAGCAGGGGGGATAACTATGGCTACACCTTC
CASSRGDNYGYTF
>.|TRBJ1-2|.|TRBV7-9
TGTGCCAGCAGCCCTAGCTTTGGGAGGGGGAACTATGGCTACACCTTC
CASSPSFGRGNYGYTF
>.|TRBJ1-3|.|TRBV29-1
TGCAGCGTTGAAGGGAACAGGGCTGGAAACACCATATATTTT
CSVEGNRAGNTIYF